This T cell receptor (beta chain) originates from a study of shared clonotypes between healthy human individuals. General study results and limits: Naive subsets tended to show greater estimated richness than memory subsets. It was anticipated that sequencing depth would influence how many clonotypes donors shared.

In the case of this clone: Its target is not known.

V was clipped by 5 bases and J by 0 bases; unmatched bases: 4. The CDR3 length is 16 residues. CDR1 and CDR2 (germline): SGHAT, FQNNGV. It was 150 to 250 ng DNA, about 30,000 T cell genomes, that sorted-subset replicate PCRs used. As originally analysed: Filtering differed because ImmunoSEQ produced junction-only sequences that carried no quality scores. Repertoires were generated with immunoSEQ multiplex PCR, while TCRdb's copy carries only in-frame clones and drops some. D and trimming come from the DNA, and the V and J calls and clone size come from that table. The table shows around 650,000 clones, with approximately 96% occurring only once. Cells designated naive CD8 were CD45RO-negative and were positively selected for CCR7, with terminally differentiated effector memory CD45RA+ cells excluded.

The material sequenced was naive CD8+ T cells sorted from blood. The V call is TRBV11-2, the J call TRBJ2-5; TRBD2 matches 12 bases. This TCR was sampled from a woman aged 30 to 39 in good health. In nucleotides, the CDR3 is TGTGCCAGCAGCCTGGGGACTAGCGGGCACCAAGAGACCCAGTACTTC. Its translation: CASSLGTSGHQETQYF.